This T cell receptor (beta chain) was obtained from a study of graft-versus-host responses after intestinal transplantation. Profiled with immunoSEQ multiplex PCR; TCRdb holds only in-frame clones, not every one. This table has 40,000 to 55,000 clones, roughly 83% appearing once. The CDR3 covers 9 residues. Germline lookup yields CDR1 MNHNY and CDR2 SVGAGI (reference sequence). V gave up 8 bases and J gave up 4 bases, with 3 bases separating them. Points on this clone: Its antigen remains unknown.

The clonotype comes from a human donor who was the organ donor for an intestinal transplant. Sequencing was performed on unstimulated CD4+ T cells sorted from spleen or lymph node cells, taken before transplant. The chain joins TRBV6-6 to TRBJ2-7; the D is unclear. CDR3: CASGYEQYF. CDR3 DNA sequence: TGTGCCAGCGGGTACGAGCAGTACTTC.